The 26 T cell receptor beta chains listed next were all sequenced from one sample in a study of response to subunit inactivated influenza vaccine. TCRdb re-called the RT-PCR reads with MiXCR, one entry per CDR3 protein. The profile covers about 830,000 distinct CDR3 sequences, with approximately 18% appearing a single time and 9.5% to 13% taken by the ten largest. Material: PBMCs from blood, obtained roughly 5 days after vaccination. The receptors come from a man aged 45-65 years who received an inactivated influenza vaccine.

There are many counts of this clonotype. V gene TRBV29-1 combines with J gene TRBJ2-7; a possible D gene is TRBD2 (6 bases). Trimming left V 4 bases short and J 1 base short, with 8 bases between. CDR3 length: 12 residues. The V gene's germline CDR1 is SQVTM and CDR2 ANQGSEA. CDR3 protein: CSVGGLSYEQYF. CDR3 coding DNA: TGCAGCGTTGGGGGACTGTCCTACGAGCAGTACTTC.

This clonotype appeared a few times. CDR3 sequence reads: CAWRYRGLDYGYTF. For the CDR3, the DNA is TGTGCCTGGAGATACAGGGGTCTCGACTATGGCTACACCTTC. This chain uses TRBV30 with TRBJ1-2, with TRBD1 matching over 7 bases. The CDR3 is made up of 14 amino acids. With 3 bases clipped from V and 3 bases from J, the junction kept 7 bases outside the gene matches. Germline V gene sequence: CDR1 GTSNPN, CDR2 SVGIG (reference sequence).

The rearrangement links TRBV6-5 to TRBJ1-1; TRBD1 matches 7 bases. This CDR3 contains 11 residues. V lost 6 bases to trimming and J lost 9 bases; unmatched junction nucleotides: 4. CDR1 MNHEY and CDR2 SVGAGI come from the germline V gene. For the CDR3, the DNA is TGTGCCAGCAGGCAAGGGGGCCAAGCTTTCTTT. Its translation is CASRQGGQAFF.

This clonotype was counted between two and nine times. The chain carries TRBV29-1 and TRBJ1-1, with 8 bases aligning to TRBD1. CDR1 and CDR2 from the germline V gene are SQVTM and ANQGSEA. The junction had 4 bases not matched to a gene; V was cut back by 6 bases and J by 10 bases. CDR3 length: 10 amino acids. The CDR3 DNA follows: TGCAGCGTGGACAGGGTTGCAGCTTTCTTT. Translated, it gives CSVDRVAAFF.

The gene calls are TRBV15 and TRBJ1-4, with 7 bases lining up with TRBD1. The junction had 7 bases not matched to a gene; V was cut back by 0 bases and J by 3 bases. This CDR3 is 17 amino acids long. Germline lookup yields CDR1 LNHNV and CDR2 YYDKDF (reference sequence). The CDR3: CATSRDRAGTANEKLFF. For the CDR3, the DNA is TGTGCCACCAGCAGAGATAGGGCCGGGACAGCTAATGAAAAACTGTTTTTT. Variable domain in full (rest from reference TRBV15 and TRBJ1-4): DAMVIQNPRYQVTQFGKPVTLSCSQTLNHNVMYWYQQKSSQAPKLLFHYYDKDFNNEADTPDNFQSRRPNTSFCFLDIRSPGLGDTAMYLCATSRDRAGTANEKLFFGSGTQLSVL.

This clonotype appeared a few times. The chain couples TRBV27 to TRBJ1-2; 10 nucleotides line up with TRBD1. The germline gives CDR1 MNHEY, CDR2 SMNVEV (reference sequence). This CDR3 is 16 amino acids long. After removal of 8 bases from V and 7 bases from J, the junction contained 16 bases not matched to a gene. The chain's CDR3 is CASASSPRQGAGGYTF. DNA for the CDR3: TGTGCCAGCGCCTCTAGCCCCCGACAGGGGGCGGGTGGCTACACCTTC.

There are a few counts of this clonotype. The chain is built from TRBV29-1 and TRBJ2-7; TRBD2 matches 13 bases. V was pared by 5 bases and J by 6 bases, with 7 bases of the junction left unmatched. This CDR3 has 14 amino acids. Per the germline V gene, CDR1 is SQVTM and CDR2 is ANQGSEA. The CDR3 DNA sequence: TGCAGCGTTTTACCTGGACTAGCGGGGGCCGAGCAGTACTTC. Amino acids: CSVLPGLAGAEQYF.

CDR3 loop: CASSQDRRQKSYEQYF. CDR3 sequence (DNA): TGCGCCAGCAGCCAAGATAGGAGACAGAAGTCCTACGAGCAGTACTTC. This chain joins TRBV4-3 and TRBJ2-7; perhaps TRBD1 as D (5 bases). The germline CDR1 and CDR2 sequences are LGHNA and YSLEER. The CDR3 is made up of 16 amino acids. Trimming pared 0 bases from V and 1 base from J, leaving 13 bases between.

CDR3: CASSKGTGETQYF. The CDR3 DNA follows: TGTGCCAGCAGCAAAGGGACAGGAGAGACCCAGTACTTC. The chain carries TRBV13 and TRBJ2-5, with 8 bases matching TRBD1. Per the germline V gene, CDR1 is PRHDT and CDR2 is FYEKMQ (reference sequence). The V gene end was trimmed by 5 bases and the J gene end by 4 bases; junction bases not matched to a gene: 3. This CDR3 has 13 residues.

The chain has TRBV7-9 and TRBJ2-2, with D possibly being TRBD1 (5 bases). The CDR3 loop spans 13 amino acids. V was shortened by 3 bases and J by 9 bases, with 11 bases between the two germline ends. In germline, CDR1 is SEHNR, CDR2 FQNEAQ (reference sequence). The CDR3 bases are TGTGCCAGCAGCTTTCAGGGTTTCCGGGAGCTGTTTTTT. Amino acid sequence: CASSFQGFRELFF.

This clonotype was recorded a few times. The rearrangement joins TRBV10-3 to TRBJ2-1; weak D call: TRBD1 (6 bases). The CDR3 has 17 residues. The germline V gene has CDR1 ENHRY and CDR2 SYGVKD. The V and J ends lost 6 bases and 4 bases respectively, with 22 bases between them. The CDR3 DNA reads TGTGCCATCAGACCTCAAACAGGGAGAGGGGAATACAATGAGCAGTTCTTC. Its translation: CAIRPQTGRGEYNEQFF.

The table lists this clonotype with a few counts. The rearrangement links TRBV5-5 to TRBJ1-2; D is undetermined. Trimming removed 0 bases at V and 4 bases at J, with 13 bases between. Germline values: CDR1 SGHKS, CDR2 YYEKEE (reference sequence). This CDR3 region has 15 residues. CDR3 sequence: CASSLVGAATYGYTF. The DNA of the CDR3 is TGTGCCAGCAGCTTGGTTGGAGCTGCGACCTATGGCTACACCTTC.

This clonotype was seen ten or more times. The rearrangement links TRBV12-3 or TRBV12-4 to TRBJ1-5, with 11 nucleotides matching TRBD1. CDR3 length: 15 amino acids. Trimming removed 6 bases from V and 7 bases from J; junction bases left unmatched: 8. This chain's CDR3 is CASSLGQGAGQPQHF. DNA of the CDR3: TGTGCCAGCAGCCTCGGACAGGGGGCAGGGCAGCCCCAGCATTTT.

This sequence joins TRBV5-1 and TRBJ2-7; no definite D call. The CDR3 consists of 15 residues. The germline V gene has CDR1 SGHRS and CDR2 YFSETQ. V was trimmed by 7 bases and J by 5 bases, leaving 22 bases between them. Here the CDR3 DNA reads TGCGCCAGCCGCCGCTGGGCGAACGAAGAAAACGAGCAGTACTTC. Residues: CASRRWANEENEQYF.

This clonotype has at least ten counts. CDR3 loop: CATSDRIGYEQYF. Here the CDR3 DNA reads TGTGCCACCAGTGATCGTATTGGCTACGAGCAGTACTTC. This chain links TRBV24-1 with TRBJ2-7; the D is unclear. CDR3 length: 13 amino acids. V shed 3 bases and J shed 3 bases, with 8 bases lying between them. Germline V gene data show CDR1 as KGHDR and CDR2 as SFDVKD.

The V and J genes are TRBV20-1 and TRBJ2-1; 12 positions agree with TRBD2. The CDR3 extends over 16 amino acids. From germline, CDR1 is DFQATT and CDR2 SNEGSKA (reference sequence). The CDR3 loop is CSAPSGGARGYNEQFF. In DNA, the CDR3 is TGCAGCGCCCCTAGCGGGGGGGCCCGGGGCTACAATGAGCAGTTCTTC.

On this clonotype: Germline is not matched at one junction end, which may reflect a read error. V and J are TRBV12-3 or TRBV12-4 and TRBJ2-1; TRBD2 matches at 11 bases. CDR3 length equals 15 residues. CDR3 region: CASRLAGGRYNEQFF. The CDR3 nucleotides read TGTGCCAGCAGGTTAGCGGGGGGGCGCTACAATGAGCAGTTCTTC.

This clonotype was recorded a few times. The chain joins TRBV11-1 to TRBJ1-1; D perhaps matches TRBD1 (5 bases). Germline assignment: CDR1 SGHAT and CDR2 FQDESV (reference sequence). Trimming took off 5 bases at V and 4 bases at J, with 29 bases between the two ends. The CDR3 is made up of 19 amino acids. Written as DNA, the CDR3 is TGTGCCAGCAGCCGAGCGTCGACAGACACCTCTCGGAGTGGCACTGAAGCTTTCTTT. This codes for CASSRASTDTSRSGTEAFF.

V gene TRBV7-2 combines with J gene TRBJ2-1; maybe TRBD2 (6 bases). The CDR3 covers 14 residues. V was clipped by 4 bases and J by 6 bases, with 13 bases between them. Germline lookup yields CDR1 SGHTA and CDR2 FQGNSA. The CDR3 is CASSSGLPTNEQFF. CDR3 in DNA: TGTGCCAGCAGCTCGGGACTCCCAACCAATGAGCAGTTCTTC.

CDR3 in amino acids: CASSFLWGGRNYEQYF. For the CDR3, the DNA is TGTGCCAGCAGCTTTCTCTGGGGCGGGAGGAACTACGAGCAGTACTTC. The chain recombines TRBV5-6 with TRBJ2-7; TRBD2 agrees at 8 bases. CDR3 length: 16 amino acids. CDR1 is SGHDT and CDR2 is YYEEEE in the germline V gene. The V gene end was trimmed by 2 bases and the J gene end by 3 bases; junction bases not matched to a gene: 10.

V usage is TRBV20-1 and J usage is TRBJ2-1; D gene uncertain. The germline V gene has CDR1 DFQATT and CDR2 SNEGSKA (reference sequence). The CDR3 spans 15 residues. V was cut by 0 bases and J by 0 bases, with 9 bases left in between. CDR3 amino acids: CSARDLALSYNEQFF. The DNA of the CDR3 is TGCAGTGCTAGAGACCTTGCCCTCTCCTACAATGAGCAGTTCTTC.

Ten or more counts support this clonotype. The chain is built from TRBV29-1 and TRBJ2-3, with D perhaps matching TRBD1 (6 bases). Trimming stripped 2 bases from V and 3 bases from J, with 9 bases between. The CDR3 loop spans 13 amino acids. Germline-derived CDR1 and CDR2 are SQVTM and ANQGSEA. The CDR3 coding sequence is TGCAGCGTTGAAAGGCAGGGGACAGATACGCAGTATTTT. This codes for CSVERQGTDTQYF.

Only a few counts were recorded for this clonotype. V is TRBV7-9 and J is TRBJ2-6; D unclear. Trimming left V 5 bases short and J 0 bases short, with 11 bases between. The CDR3 totals 16 residues. Germline CDR1 is SEHNR and CDR2 is FQNEAQ (reference sequence). CDR3 amino acids: CASSPGSYSGANVLTF. The CDR3 DNA reads TGTGCCAGCAGCCCCGGTTCGTACTCTGGGGCCAACGTCCTGACTTTC. The complete variable domain, with remaining parts taken from reference TRBV7-9 and TRBJ2-6, reads DTGVSQNPRHKITKRGQNVTFRCDPISEHNRLYWYRQTLGQGPEFLTYFQNEAQLEKSRLLSDRFSAERPKGSFSTLEIQRTEQGDSAMYLCASSPGSYSGANVLTFGAGSRLTVL.

This clonotype has only a few counts. This chain joins TRBV24-1 and TRBJ1-2, with D maybe TRBD1 (5 bases). Trimming cost V 4 bases and J 4 bases, with 12 bases left between them. CDR1 and CDR2 (germline): KGHDR, SFDVKD. This CDR3 region has 14 residues. This CDR3 reads CATSDRQSFYGYTF. CDR3 in DNA: TGTGCCACCAGTGACAGACAGAGTTTCTATGGCTACACCTTC.

The chain employs TRBV7-2 and TRBJ2-1; tentatively, D is TRBD1 (6 bases). This CDR3 region has 13 residues. The germline V gene encodes CDR1 SGHTA and CDR2 FQGNSA. The V end lost 8 bases, the J end lost 3 bases, and 11 bases lay between the germline ends. The chain's CDR3 is CASGQTLYNEQFF. CDR3 DNA: TGTGCCAGCGGACAGACACTCTACAATGAGCAGTTCTTC.

This clonotype was seen ten or more times. The J gene is TRBJ1-1, the V gene TRBV2; D ambiguous. The CDR3 runs to 12 residues. In germline, CDR1 is SNHLY, CDR2 FYNNEI. V shed 6 bases and J shed 5 bases, with 10 bases lying between them. The CDR3 reads CASRGGGTEAFF. CDR3 DNA sequence: TGTGCCAGCAGGGGCGGTGGGACTGAAGCTTTCTTT.